This TCR beta chain was retrieved from a study of blood T cells in healthy people across ages. Across the whole study: Every two T cells gave about one barcoded beta molecule via template switching. Findings of the study overall: Leaving the PBMCs unsorted stopped any conclusive comparison of naive versus antigen-experienced cells.

A J-beta primer mix and a sample-barcoded 5' primer were used in a second PCR of roughly 6 to 11 cycles. TCRdb itself ran the 5' RACE reads through MiXCR, one entry per CDR3 protein. The table includes 630,000 or so distinct CDR3 sequences, 25% to 30% detected once. Germline loops: CDR1 SGHTA, CDR2 FQGNSA. The CDR3 contains 18 residues. V lost 0 bases and J lost 6, with 21 bases in between. Ten or more counts support this clonotype. What it binds is not known. Sample: blood. This sequence originates from a woman of 80 years or more in good health. This chain joins TRBV7-2 and TRBJ1-5; maybe TRBD1 (5 bases). The chain's CDR3 is CASSLAGYGGPGIQPQHF. In nucleotides, the CDR3 is TGTGCCAGCAGCTTAGCGGGTTACGGGGGACCCGGGATTCAGCCCCAGCATTTT.